This entry concerns a single T cell receptor (beta chain). Its antigen is unknown. The data belong to a study of cytomegalovirus exposure and HLA in healthy donors. Study as a whole: Around 79 million unique TCRs, all from HLA-typed donors, were included in an early release of the data.

Use of 60 Vbeta and 13 Jbeta primers characterized the PCR. Only in-frame clones appear in the TCRdb table, and some are missing; sequencing was by immunoSEQ multiplex PCR. The table lists roughly 68,000 clones, about three quarters of them singletons. The V gene lost 1 base and the J gene lost 7 bases, with 10 bases spanning the gap. Germline V gene lookup returns CDR1 LGHNA and CDR2 YSLEER. The CDR3 sequence is 13 residues long. Study results and caveats: Later analysis found that TCR beta chains associated with HLA were more clonally expanded than other, equally common chains. Later analysis showed TCR association rates varying by HLA locus, highest for DRB1 and lowest for HLA-C. In a later analysis, TCR beta V- and J-gene trimming showed a link to a missense DCLRE1C variant.

The sample was PBMCs. The V gene is TRBV4-3, the J gene TRBJ2-5; D unresolved. The receptor comes from a woman aged 30 to 39 in good health and CMV-seropositive. As DNA, the CDR3 is TGCGCCAGCAGCCAAGGCTTATCGGGGACCCAGTACTTC. Translation: CASSQGLSGTQYF.